This T cell receptor beta chain stems from a study of blood T cell repertoires in COVID-19. Study in general: Sites in the United States, Italy and Spain provided acute and convalescent COVID-19 samples.

TCRdb's copy holds only in-frame clones and misses some; the assay was immunoSEQ multiplex PCR. The sample consists of roughly 63,000 clones, 89% of them appearing once. Germline V CDR1 and CDR2: DFQATT, SNEGSKA (reference sequence). CDR3 length equals 14 residues. V was clipped by 3 bases and J by 2 bases, with 13 bases between them. This TCR was sampled from a man aged 45-60 years with active COVID-19. Sequences were obtained from peripheral blood. V is TRBV20-1 and J is TRBJ2-5; D may be TRBD1 (6 bases). The CDR3 is CSASKGTPQETQYF. CDR3 sequence (DNA): TGCAGTGCTAGTAAGGGGACACCTCAAGAGACCCAGTACTTC.